This T cell receptor (beta chain) derives from a study of shared clonotypes between healthy human individuals. CDR3 size: 15 residues. The V and J ends lost 4 bases and 3 bases respectively, with 15 bases between them. Germline V CDR1 and CDR2: SGHNT, YYREEE (reference sequence). Only in-frame clones appear in the TCRdb table, and some are missing; sequencing was by immunoSEQ multiplex PCR. Of 85,000 to 100,000 clones in the sample, under 80% were seen once. The sequence was collected from a man aged 25 to 40 in good health. The rearrangement uses TRBV5-4 and TRBJ2-3; D is uncertain. Sequenced input: memory CD8+ T cells sorted from blood. Sample subset: CD45RO+ cells pooled with CCR7-negative TemRA cells. The CDR3 sequence: CASSPSARNTDTQYF. The CDR3 nucleotides read TGTGCCAGCAGCCCCTCGGCTAGAAATACAGATACGCAGTATTTT.